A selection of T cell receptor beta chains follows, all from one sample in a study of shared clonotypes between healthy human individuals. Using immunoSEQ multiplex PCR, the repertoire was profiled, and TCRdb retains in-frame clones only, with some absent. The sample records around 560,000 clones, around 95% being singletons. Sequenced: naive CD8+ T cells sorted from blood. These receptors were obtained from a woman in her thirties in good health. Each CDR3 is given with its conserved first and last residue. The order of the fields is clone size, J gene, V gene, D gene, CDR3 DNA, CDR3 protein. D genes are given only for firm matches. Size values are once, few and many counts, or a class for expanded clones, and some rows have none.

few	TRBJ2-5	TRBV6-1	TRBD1	TGTGCCGAGGGTGGCACAGGGGGAGAGACCCAGTACTTC	CAEGGTGGETQYF
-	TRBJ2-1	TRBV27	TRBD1	TGTGCCAGCAGTTTGAACAGGGGCTTGGGGCAGTTCTTC	CASSLNRGLGQFF
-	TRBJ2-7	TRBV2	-	TGTGCCAGCGGAAAGGACGCCTCCTACGAGCAGTACTTC	CASGKDASYEQYF
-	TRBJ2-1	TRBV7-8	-	TGTGCCAGCACCGGGGACAATCTCGGTGAGCAGTTCTTC	CASTGDNLGEQFF
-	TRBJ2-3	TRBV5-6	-	TGTGCCAGCAGCTTGTCGAGTGGCTGGGGTAGCACAGATACGCAGTATTTT	CASSLSSGWGSTDTQYF
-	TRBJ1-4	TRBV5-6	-	TGTGCCAGCAGCTTTGACGAAAAACTGTTTTTT	CASSFDEKLFF
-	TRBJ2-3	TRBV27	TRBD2	TGTGCCAGCAGTTTTTCGTTGGCGGGAGGGCCATTAGATACGCAGTATTTT	CASSFSLAGGPLDTQYF
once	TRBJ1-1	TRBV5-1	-	TGCGCCAGCAGCTTGGATCAGGGAATGAACACTGAAGCTTTCTTT	CASSLDQGMNTEAFF
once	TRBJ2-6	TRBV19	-	TGTGCCAGTAGTATGGAGGGTCGCTCTGGGGCCAACGTCCTGACTTTC	CASSMEGRSGANVLTF
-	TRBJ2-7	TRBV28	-	TGTGCCAGCAGTACGCGGGACCCCCAGAGCTCCTACGAGCAGTACTTC	CASSTRDPQSSYEQYF
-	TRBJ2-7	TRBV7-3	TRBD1	TGTGCCAGCAGCTTTGGGACAGCCCCCTACGAGCAGTACTTC	CASSFGTAPYEQYF
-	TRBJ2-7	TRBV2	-	TGTGCCAGCATCACCCAGACCTACGAGCAGTACTTC	CASITQTYEQYF
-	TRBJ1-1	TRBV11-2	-	TGTGCCAGCAGCGGACTGGTGCGCACTGAAGCTTTCTTT	CASSGLVRTEAFF
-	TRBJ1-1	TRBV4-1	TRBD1	TGCGCCAGCAGCCCGACAGGGTGGTCTGAAGCTTTCTTT	CASSPTGWSEAFF
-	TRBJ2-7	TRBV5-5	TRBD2	TGTGCCAGCAGCCTATCTTCGACTAGCGGGAGAACTGACGAGCAGTACTTC	CASSLSSTSGRTDEQYF
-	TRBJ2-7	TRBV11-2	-	TGTGCCAGCAGCTTAGGAACAGGGGGGGGTTACGAGCAGTACTTC	CASSLGTGGGYEQYF
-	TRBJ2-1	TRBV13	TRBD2	TGTGCCAGCAGCCTAGGACTAGCGGGAGACGATGAGCAGTTCTTC	CASSLGLAGDDEQFF
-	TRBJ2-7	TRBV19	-	TGTGCCAGTAGTTCTCGTCTCATCTCCTACGAGCAGTACTTC	CASSSRLISYEQYF
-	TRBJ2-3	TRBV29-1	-	TGCAGCGTTGAAGAGGTCAACCTGGGGGCAGATACGCAGTATTTT	CSVEEVNLGADTQYF
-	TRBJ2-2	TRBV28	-	TGTGCCAGCAGTCTCCCCGGGACGCTCCCGACGGGCACCGGGGAGCTGTTTTTT	CASSLPGTLPTGTGELFF
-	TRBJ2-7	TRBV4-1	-	TGCGCCAGCAGCCAAGTGGGGATCCACGAGCAGTACTTC	CASSQVGIHEQYF
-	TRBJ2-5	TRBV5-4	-	TGTGCCAGCAGCTTGGAGTCGGAGGAGACCCAGTACTTC	CASSLESEETQYF
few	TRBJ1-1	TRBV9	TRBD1	TGTGCCAGCAGCGCTTACAGGGGGGACACTGAAGCTTTCTTT	CASSAYRGDTEAFF
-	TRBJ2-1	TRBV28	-	TGTGCCAGCAGTTTCCACGTAGAGGGAGCGAGCTCCTACAATGAGCAGTTCTTC	CASSFHVEGASSYNEQFF
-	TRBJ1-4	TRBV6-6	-	TGTGCCAGCAGTTACTCGCCGGGTGAAAAACTGTTTTTT	CASSYSPGEKLFF
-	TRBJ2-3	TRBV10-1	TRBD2	TGCGCCAGCAGTGATTCTAGCGGGAGAGGTCCAGATACGCAGTATTTT	CASSDSSGRGPDTQYF
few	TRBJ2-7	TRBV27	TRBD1	TGTGCCAGCAGTTTAGGGACAGGCTACGAGCAGTACTTC	CASSLGTGYEQYF
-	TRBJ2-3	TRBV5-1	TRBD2	TGCGCCAGCAGCCTAGCGGAGTCCTTCACAGATACGCAGTATTTT	CASSLAESFTDTQYF
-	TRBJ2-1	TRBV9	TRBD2	TGTGCCAGTAACTCTCTAGCGGGAGCGGGAAATGAGCAGTTCTTC	CASNSLAGAGNEQFF
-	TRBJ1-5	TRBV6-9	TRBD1	TGTGCCAGCTTTTGGACAGGGGGAACCTATAGCAATCAGCCCCAGCATTTT	CASFWTGGTYSNQPQHF
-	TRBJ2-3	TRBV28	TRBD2	TGTGCCAGCAGATTCTGGACTAGCGGGAGGCAACACACAGATACGCAGTATTTT	CASRFWTSGRQHTDTQYF
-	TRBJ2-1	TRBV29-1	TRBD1	TGCAGCGTGTCGGACAGGGGGCAATACAATGAGCAGTTCTTC	CSVSDRGQYNEQFF